This T cell receptor beta chain was sequenced during a study of blood T cell repertoires in COVID-19. The germline V gene has CDR1 LGHNA and CDR2 YSLEER. V lost 4 bases and J lost 0, with 10 bases in between. This CDR3 is built from 14 residues. Sequenced by immunoSEQ multiplex PCR; TCRdb stores in-frame clones only, minus some. The sample gives about 140,000 clones, roughly 84% of which show up once; under 7% is in the top ten. This receptor was identified in a man aged 35-49 years with acute COVID-19. Sequenced sample: PBMCs or T cells enriched from blood (not recorded which). The chain carries TRBV4-3 and TRBJ2-7; no firm D call. The CDR3 here is CASSPARLSYEQYF. In nucleotides, the CDR3 is TGCGCCAGCAGCCCCGCCAGGCTCTCCTACGAGCAGTACTTC.